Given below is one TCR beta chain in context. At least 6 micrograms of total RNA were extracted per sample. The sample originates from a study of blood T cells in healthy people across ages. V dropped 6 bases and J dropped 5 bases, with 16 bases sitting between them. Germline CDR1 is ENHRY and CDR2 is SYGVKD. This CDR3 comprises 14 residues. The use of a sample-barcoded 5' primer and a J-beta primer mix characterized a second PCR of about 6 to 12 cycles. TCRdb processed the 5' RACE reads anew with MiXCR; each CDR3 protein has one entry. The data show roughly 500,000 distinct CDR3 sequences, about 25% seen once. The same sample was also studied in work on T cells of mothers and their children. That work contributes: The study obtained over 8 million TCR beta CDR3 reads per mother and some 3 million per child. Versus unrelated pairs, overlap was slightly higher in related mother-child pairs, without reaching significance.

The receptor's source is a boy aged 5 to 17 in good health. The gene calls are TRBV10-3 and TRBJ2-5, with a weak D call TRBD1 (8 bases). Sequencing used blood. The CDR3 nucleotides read TGTGCCATCAGGGATGGACAGGGAGGGGAGACCCAGTACTTC. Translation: CAIRDGQGGETQYF.